These T cell receptor beta chains were read from a single sample in a study of T cell responses to AZD1222 COVID-19 vaccine. Sequencing was performed with immunoSEQ multiplex PCR; in TCRdb, only in-frame clones are kept and a portion is missing. The sample yields over 150,000 clones, around 88% seen once. The sample consisted of peripheral blood, taken 28 days after the second AZD1222 dose. These receptors all stem from an adult who received the AZD1222 COVID-19 vaccine. CDR3s include the opening cysteine and the closing phenylalanine or tryptophan. Each record gives: clone size, V gene, D gene, J gene, CDR3 protein, CDR3 DNA. The D gene is left open where the match is weak. Size tells how often a clone was seen (once, few, many) or the class of an expanded clone, and some rows leave it out.

-,TRBV24-1,-,TRBJ2-2,CATSDSSRASAGELFF,TGTGCCACCAGTGATTCAAGCAGGGCATCAGCCGGGGAGCTGTTTTTT
-,TRBV27,-,TRBJ2-4,CASSGLGAAAKNIQYF,TGTGCCAGCAGTGGTTTAGGGGCGGCAGCCAAAAACATTCAGTACTTC
-,TRBV9,-,TRBJ2-2,CASSVGLNTGELFF,TGTGCCAGCAGCGTAGGACTGAACACCGGGGAGCTGTTTTTT
-,TRBV12-3/TRBV12-4,-,TRBJ1-2,CASSTTGYGGYTF,TGTGCCAGCAGCACCACAGGGTACGGCGGCTACACCTTC
once,TRBV23-1,-,TRBJ2-2,CASSQSTGQDTGELFF,TGCGCCAGCAGTCAATCGACGGGACAAGACACCGGGGAGCTGTTTTTT
-,TRBV13,-,TRBJ2-1,CASSLGQRGALGEQFF,TGTGCCAGCAGCTTAGGCCAACGGGGGGCCCTCGGTGAGCAGTTCTTC
-,TRBV23-1,TRBD2,TRBJ2-7,CASSHGDGLAGTYEQYF,TGCGCCAGCAGTCATGGGGATGGACTAGCGGGGACCTACGAGCAGTACTTC
-,TRBV4-1,-,TRBJ2-7,CASSQYQASSYEQYF,TGCGCCAGCAGCCAATACCAGGCGAGCTCCTACGAGCAGTACTTC
-,TRBV7-2,-,TRBJ2-7,CASSLEGQGSYEQYF,TGTGCCAGCAGCTTAGAGGGCCAGGGCTCCTACGAGCAGTACTTC
-,TRBV25-1,-,TRBJ2-2,CASSPRGTGELFF,TGTGCCAGCAGTCCCAGGGGTACCGGGGAGCTGTTTTTT
-,TRBV7-2,-,TRBJ1-1,CASKGVNTEAFF,TGTGCCAGCAAGGGGGTGAACACTGAAGCTTTCTTT
-,TRBV27,-,TRBJ1-2,CASSPGYGAGYGYTF,TGTGCCAGCAGTCCCGGGTACGGGGCGGGCTATGGCTACACCTTC
-,TRBV3-1/TRBV3-2,TRBD1,TRBJ1-6,CASSPPGQGSSPLHF,TGTGCCAGCAGCCCTCCGGGACAGGGTTCTTCACCCCTCCACTTT
-,TRBV5-1,TRBD1,TRBJ2-3,CASSSQDRWPMTDTQYF,TGCGCCAGCAGCTCCCAGGACAGGTGGCCTATGACAGATACGCAGTATTTT